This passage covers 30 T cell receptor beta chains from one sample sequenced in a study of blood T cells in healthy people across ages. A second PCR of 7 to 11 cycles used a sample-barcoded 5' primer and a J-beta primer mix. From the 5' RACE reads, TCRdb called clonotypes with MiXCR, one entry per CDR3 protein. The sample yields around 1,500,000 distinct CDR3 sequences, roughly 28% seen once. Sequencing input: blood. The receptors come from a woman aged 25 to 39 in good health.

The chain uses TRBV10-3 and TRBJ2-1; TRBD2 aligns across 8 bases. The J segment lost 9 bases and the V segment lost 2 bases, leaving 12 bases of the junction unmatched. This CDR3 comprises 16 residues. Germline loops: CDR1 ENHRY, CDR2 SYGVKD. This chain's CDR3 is CAISEPVGLGGAEQFF. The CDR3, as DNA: TGTGCCATCAGTGAGCCGGTGGGACTAGGGGGGGCTGAGCAGTTCTTC.

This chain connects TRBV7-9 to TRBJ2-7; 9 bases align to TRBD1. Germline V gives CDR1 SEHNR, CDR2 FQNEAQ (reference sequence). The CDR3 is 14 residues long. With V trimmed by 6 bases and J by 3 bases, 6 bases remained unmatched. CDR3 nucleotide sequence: TGTGCCAGCAGTCCTACGGGACAGGGCTACGAGCAGTACTTC. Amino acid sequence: CASSPTGQGYEQYF.

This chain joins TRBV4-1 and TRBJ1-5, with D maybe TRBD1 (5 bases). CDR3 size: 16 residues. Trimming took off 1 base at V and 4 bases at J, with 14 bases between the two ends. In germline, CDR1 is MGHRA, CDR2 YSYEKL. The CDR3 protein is CASSQGPGLINQPQHF. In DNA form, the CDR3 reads TGCGCCAGCAGCCAAGGACCGGGACTGATTAATCAGCCCCAGCATTTT.

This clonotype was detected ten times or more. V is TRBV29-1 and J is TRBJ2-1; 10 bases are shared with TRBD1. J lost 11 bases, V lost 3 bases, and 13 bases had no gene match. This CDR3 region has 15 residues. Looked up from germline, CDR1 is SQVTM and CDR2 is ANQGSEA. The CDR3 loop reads CSVEVGTGATPQQFF. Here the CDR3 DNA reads TGCAGCGTTGAGGTCGGGACAGGGGCCACTCCCCAGCAGTTCTTC.

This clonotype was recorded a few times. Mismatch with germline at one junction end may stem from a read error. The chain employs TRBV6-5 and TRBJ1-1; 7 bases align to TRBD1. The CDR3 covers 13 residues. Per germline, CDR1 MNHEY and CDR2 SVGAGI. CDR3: CASNYRGHTEAFF. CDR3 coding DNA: TGTGCCAGCAATTACAGGGGACACACTGAAGCTTTCTTT.

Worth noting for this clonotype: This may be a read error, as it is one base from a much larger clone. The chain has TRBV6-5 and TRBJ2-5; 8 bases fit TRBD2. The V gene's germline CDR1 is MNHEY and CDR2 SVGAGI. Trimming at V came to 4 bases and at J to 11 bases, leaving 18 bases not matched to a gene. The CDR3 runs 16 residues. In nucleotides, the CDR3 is TGTGCCAGCAGTTCCCCCGGGACTAGTATCTACAATGAGCAGTACTTC. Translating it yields CASSSPGTSIYNEQYF.

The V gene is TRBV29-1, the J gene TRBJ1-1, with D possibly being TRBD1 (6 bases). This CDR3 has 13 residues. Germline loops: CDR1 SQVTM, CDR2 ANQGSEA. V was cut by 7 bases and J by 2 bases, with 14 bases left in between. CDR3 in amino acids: CSGLGGRNTEAFF. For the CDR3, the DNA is TGCAGCGGCCTAGGGGGGCGCAACACTGAAGCTTTCTTT.

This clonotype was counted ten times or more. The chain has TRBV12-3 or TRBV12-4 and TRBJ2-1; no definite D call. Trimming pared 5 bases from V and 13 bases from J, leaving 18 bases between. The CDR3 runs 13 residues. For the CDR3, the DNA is TGTGCCAGCAGTCCTTTTTTCGAGGCGCACCAGTTCTTC. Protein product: CASSPFFEAHQFF.

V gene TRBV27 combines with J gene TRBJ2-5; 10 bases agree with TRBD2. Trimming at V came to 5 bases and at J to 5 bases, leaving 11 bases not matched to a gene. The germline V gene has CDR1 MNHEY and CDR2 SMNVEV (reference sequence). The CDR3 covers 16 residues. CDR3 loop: CASSHPASGGKETQYF. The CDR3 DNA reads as TGTGCCAGCAGTCACCCGGCTAGCGGGGGAAAGGAGACCCAGTACTTC.

The CDR3 sequence is CASSLAVAGGYNEQFF. The CDR3 DNA follows: TGCGCCAGCAGCTTGGCCGTAGCGGGAGGCTACAATGAGCAGTTCTTC. The gene calls are TRBV5-1 and TRBJ2-1; TRBD2 matches at 10 bases. V lost 0 bases to trimming and J lost 3 bases; unmatched junction nucleotides: 3. The CDR3 sequence is 16 residues long. Per germline, CDR1 SGHRS and CDR2 YFSETQ.

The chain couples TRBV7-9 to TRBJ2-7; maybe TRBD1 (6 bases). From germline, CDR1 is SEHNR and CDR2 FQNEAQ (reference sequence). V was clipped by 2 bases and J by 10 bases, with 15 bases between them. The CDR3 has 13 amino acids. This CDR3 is CASSLSGTKSQYF. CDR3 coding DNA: TGTGCCAGCAGCTTAAGTGGGACAAAATCCCAGTACTTC. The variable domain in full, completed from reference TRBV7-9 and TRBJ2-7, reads DTGVSQNPRHKITKRGQNVTFRCDPISEHNRLYWYRQTLGQGPEFLTYFQNEAQLEKSRLLSDRFSAERPKGSFSTLEIQRTEQGDSAMYLCASSLSGTKSQYFGPGTRLTVT.

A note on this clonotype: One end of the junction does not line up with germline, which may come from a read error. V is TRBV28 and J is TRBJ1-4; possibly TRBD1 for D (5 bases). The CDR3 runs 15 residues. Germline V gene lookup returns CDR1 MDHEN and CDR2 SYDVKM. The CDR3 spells CASSPRDGENEKLVF. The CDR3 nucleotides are TGTGCCAGCAGTCCCCGGGACGGAGAAAATGAAAAACTGGTTTTT.

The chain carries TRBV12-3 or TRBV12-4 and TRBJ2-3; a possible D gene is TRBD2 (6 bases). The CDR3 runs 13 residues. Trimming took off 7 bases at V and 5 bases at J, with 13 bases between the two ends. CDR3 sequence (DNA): TGTGCCAGCAACCTCCTGGGGGGAGATACGCAGTATTTT. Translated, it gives CASNLLGGDTQYF.

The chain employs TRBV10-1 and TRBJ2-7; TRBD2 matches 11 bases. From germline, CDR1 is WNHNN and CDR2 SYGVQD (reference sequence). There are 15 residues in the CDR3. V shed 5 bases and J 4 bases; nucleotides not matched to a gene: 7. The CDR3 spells CASSISGRAPYEQYF. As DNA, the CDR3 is TGCGCCAGCAGTATTAGCGGGAGGGCCCCGTACGAGCAGTACTTC.

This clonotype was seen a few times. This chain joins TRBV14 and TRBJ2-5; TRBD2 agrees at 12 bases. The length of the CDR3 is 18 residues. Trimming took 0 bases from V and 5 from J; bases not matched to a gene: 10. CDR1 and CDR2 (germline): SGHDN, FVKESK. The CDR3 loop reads CASSQDSGLAGSIETQYF. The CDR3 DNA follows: TGTGCCAGCAGCCAAGATTCTGGACTAGCGGGGAGCATTGAGACCCAGTACTTC.

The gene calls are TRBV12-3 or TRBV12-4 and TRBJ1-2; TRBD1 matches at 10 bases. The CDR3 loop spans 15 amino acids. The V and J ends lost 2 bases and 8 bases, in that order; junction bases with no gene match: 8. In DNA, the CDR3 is TGTGCCAGCAGTTTAAGTGGCGGGACAGGGGTAGGCTACACCTTC. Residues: CASSLSGGTGVGYTF.

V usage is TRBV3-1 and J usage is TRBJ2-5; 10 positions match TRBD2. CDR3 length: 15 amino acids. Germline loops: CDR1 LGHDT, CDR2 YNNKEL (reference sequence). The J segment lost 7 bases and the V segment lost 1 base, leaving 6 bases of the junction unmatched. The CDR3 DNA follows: TGTGCCAGCAGCCAAGGGCTAGCGGGGGCCCCGACCCAGTACTTC. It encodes CASSQGLAGAPTQYF.

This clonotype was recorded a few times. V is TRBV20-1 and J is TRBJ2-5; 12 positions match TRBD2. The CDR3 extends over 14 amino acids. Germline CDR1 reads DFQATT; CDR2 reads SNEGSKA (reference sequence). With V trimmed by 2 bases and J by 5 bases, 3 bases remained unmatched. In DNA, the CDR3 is TGCAGTGCTAGACCGACTAGCGGGGGTGAGACCCAGTACTTC. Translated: CSARPTSGGETQYF.

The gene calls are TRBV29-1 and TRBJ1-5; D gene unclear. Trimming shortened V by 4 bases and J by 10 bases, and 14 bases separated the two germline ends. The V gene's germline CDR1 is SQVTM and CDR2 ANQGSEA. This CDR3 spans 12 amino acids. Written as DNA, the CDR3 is TGCAGCGTTGGGGCATTGGAAGGACCCCAGCATTTT. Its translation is CSVGALEGPQHF.

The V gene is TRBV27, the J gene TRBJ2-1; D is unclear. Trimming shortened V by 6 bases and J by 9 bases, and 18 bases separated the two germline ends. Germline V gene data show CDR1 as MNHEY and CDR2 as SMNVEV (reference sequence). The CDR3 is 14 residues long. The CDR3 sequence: CASSSSRQATEQFF. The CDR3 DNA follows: TGTGCCAGCAGCTCCTCCAGGCAGGCCACTGAGCAGTTCTTC.

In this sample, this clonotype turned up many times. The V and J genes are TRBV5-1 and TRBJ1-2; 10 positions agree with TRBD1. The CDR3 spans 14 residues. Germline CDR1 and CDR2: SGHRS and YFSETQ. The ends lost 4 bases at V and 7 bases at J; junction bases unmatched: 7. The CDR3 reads CASSAGTGVGGYTF. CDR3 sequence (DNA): TGCGCCAGCAGCGCCGGGACAGGGGTTGGTGGCTACACCTTC. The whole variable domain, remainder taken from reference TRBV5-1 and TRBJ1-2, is KAGVTQTPRYLIKTRGQQVTLSCSPISGHRSVSWYQQTPGQGLQFLFEYFSETQRNKGNFPGRFSGRQFSNSRSEMNVSTLELGDSALYLCASSAGTGVGGYTFGSGTRLTVV.

CDR3 protein: CAGRYGLGAFF. The CDR3, as DNA: TGCGCCGGCCGCTACGGCCTGGGAGCTTTCTTT. This sequence joins TRBV20-1 and TRBJ1-1; unclear D gene. This CDR3 has 11 residues. Germline V gene sequence: CDR1 DFQATT, CDR2 SNEGSKA (reference sequence).

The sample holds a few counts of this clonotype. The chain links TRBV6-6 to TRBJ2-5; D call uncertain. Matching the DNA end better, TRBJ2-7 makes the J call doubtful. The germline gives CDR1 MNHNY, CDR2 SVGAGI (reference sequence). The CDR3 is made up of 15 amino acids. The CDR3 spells CASSALLESRSEQYF. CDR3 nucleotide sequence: TGTGCCAGCAGTGCCCTTTTAGAGTCGCGTTCCGAGCAGTACTTC.

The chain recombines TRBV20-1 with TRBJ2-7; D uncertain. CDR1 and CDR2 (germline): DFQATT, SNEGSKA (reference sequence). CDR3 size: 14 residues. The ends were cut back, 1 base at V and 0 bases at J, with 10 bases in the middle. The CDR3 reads CSARGSRSSYEQYF. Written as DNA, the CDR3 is TGCAGTGCTAGAGGCTCCCGGAGCTCCTACGAGCAGTACTTC.

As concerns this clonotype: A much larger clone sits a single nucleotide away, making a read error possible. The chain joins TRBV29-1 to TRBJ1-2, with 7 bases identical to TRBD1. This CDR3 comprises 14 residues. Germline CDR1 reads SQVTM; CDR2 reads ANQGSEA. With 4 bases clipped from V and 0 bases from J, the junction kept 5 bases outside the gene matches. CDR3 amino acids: CSVGGQPPNYGYTF. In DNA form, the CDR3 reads TGCAGCGTTGGGGGACAGCCCCCTAACTATGGCTACACCTTC.

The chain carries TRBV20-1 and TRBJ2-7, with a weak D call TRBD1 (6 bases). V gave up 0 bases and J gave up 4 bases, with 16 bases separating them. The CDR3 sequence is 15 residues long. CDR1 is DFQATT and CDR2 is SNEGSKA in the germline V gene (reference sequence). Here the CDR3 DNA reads TGCAGTGCTAGAGATCCTACAGGGAAACTTTACGAGCAGTACTTC. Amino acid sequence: CSARDPTGKLYEQYF.

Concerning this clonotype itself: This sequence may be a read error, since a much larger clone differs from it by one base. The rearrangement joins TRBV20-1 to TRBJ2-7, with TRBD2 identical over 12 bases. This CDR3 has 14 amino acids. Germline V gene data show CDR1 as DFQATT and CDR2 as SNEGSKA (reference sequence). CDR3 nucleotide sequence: TGCAGTGCTAAACTAGCGGGAGGCATATACGGGCAGTACTTC. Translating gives CSAKLAGGIYGQYF.

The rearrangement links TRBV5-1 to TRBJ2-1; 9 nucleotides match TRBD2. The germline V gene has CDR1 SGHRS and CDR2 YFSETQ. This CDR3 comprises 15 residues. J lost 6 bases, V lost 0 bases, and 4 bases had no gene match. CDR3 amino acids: CASSLGVAGVNEQFF. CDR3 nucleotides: TGCGCCAGCAGCTTGGGGGTAGCGGGAGTCAATGAGCAGTTCTTC.

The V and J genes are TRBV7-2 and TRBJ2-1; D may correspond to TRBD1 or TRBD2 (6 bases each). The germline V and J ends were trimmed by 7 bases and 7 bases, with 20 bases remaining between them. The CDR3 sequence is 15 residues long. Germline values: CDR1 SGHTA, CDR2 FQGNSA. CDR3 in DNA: TGTGCCAGCAACCTGGGGGGCGCCCAGAGGAATGAGCAGTTCTTC. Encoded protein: CASNLGGAQRNEQFF. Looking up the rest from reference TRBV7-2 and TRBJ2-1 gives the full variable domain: GAGVSQSPSNKVTEKGKDVELRCDPISGHTALYWYRQSLGQGLEFLIYFQGNSAPDKSGLPSDRFSAERTGGSVSTLTIQRTQQEDSAVYLCASNLGGAQRNEQFFGPGTRLTVL.

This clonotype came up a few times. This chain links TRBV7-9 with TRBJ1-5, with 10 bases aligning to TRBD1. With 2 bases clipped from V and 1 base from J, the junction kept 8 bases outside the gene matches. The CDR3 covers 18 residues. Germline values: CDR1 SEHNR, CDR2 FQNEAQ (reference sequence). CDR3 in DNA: TGTGCCAGCAGCTTATCCCCGACAGGGGGCAAAAGCAATCAGCCCCAGCATTTT. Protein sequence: CASSLSPTGGKSNQPQHF.